This entry concerns a single T cell receptor (beta chain). Antigen unknown. The data originate from a study of post-analysis software for immune sequencing data. Study at large: Included among the disease courses, which were recorded for the cohort, were relapsing-remitting, secondary progressive and progressive-relapsing multiple sclerosis. Study-wide points: The five TRBV segments detected at higher frequency in patients than in controls included TRBV5-6, TRBV5-1 and TRBV20-1. Clustering by F measure revealed strong co-clustering among samples prepared together in one batch. In multiple sclerosis, normalized Chao1 diversity was significantly below that of controls.

Unique molecular identifiers featured in each of the TCR beta cDNA libraries. Starting from roughly 1 to 10 million T cells, the study yielded about 500,000 cDNA molecules. TCRdb re-called the PCR reads through MiXCR, storing one row per CDR3 protein. Of more than 350,000 distinct CDR3 sequences in the sample, 39% were seen once. The ends were cut back, 0 bases at V and 0 bases at J, with 11 bases in the middle. The CDR3 consists of 16 residues. Germline V CDR1 and CDR2: SGHRS, YFSETQ. The chain recombines TRBV5-1 with TRBJ2-3, with a possible D match to TRBD1 (6 bases). The specimen sequenced was blood. The receptor's source is a girl aged 2 to 10 with multiple sclerosis. The CDR3 region is CASSLAGTTSTDTQYF. The CDR3, as DNA: TGCGCCAGCAGCTTGGCAGGGACAACTAGCACAGATACGCAGTATTTT.